The 28 T cell receptor beta chains in this list originate from one sample, sequenced in a study of cytotoxic CD8 clonotypes in ibrutinib-treated CLL listed by TCRdb under 2021. The time point label, as the study defines it: approximately 2 years on ibrutinib. The protocol used for the library was the immunoSEQ multiplex PCR assay. This is the immuneACCESS table as TCRdb keeps it, with only in-frame sequences that have V and J called. A part of the clones is gone; compared with another copy, unresolved V genes explain less than half, and the rest is unexplained. The sample data list under 200,000 clones, and roughly 80% of these were observed just once. The ten largest make up 3.5% to 5.5% of the sample. The source material was PBMCs, sampled after 24 months of ibrutinib treatment. These receptors originate from a human donor with chronic lymphocytic leukemia.

V is TRBV10-1 and J is TRBJ1-1; D might be TRBD1 (5 bases). V gave up 5 bases and J gave up 0 bases, with 10 bases separating them. The germline gives CDR1 WNHNN, CDR2 SYGVQD (reference sequence). The CDR3 consists of 14 residues. This CDR3 is CASSLGQMNTEAFF. CDR3 in DNA: TGCGCCAGCAGTCTCGGACAAATGAACACTGAAGCTTTCTTT.

This rearrangement joins TRBV2 to TRBJ2-3; weak D call: TRBD2 (6 bases). Germline V gives CDR1 SNHLY, CDR2 FYNNEI. V was clipped by 8 bases and J by 0 bases, with 12 bases between them. The CDR3 extends over 14 amino acids. CDR3 in DNA: TGTGCCAGCGGGGGACTTCTTAGCACAGATACGCAGTATTTT. This codes for CASGGLLSTDTQYF.

This clone was found a few times. V and J are TRBV5-1 and TRBJ1-5, with D tentatively TRBD1 (5 bases). The V end lost 4 bases, the J end lost 1 base, and 12 bases lay between the germline ends. Germline V CDR1 and CDR2: SGHRS, YFSETQ. The length of the CDR3 is 15 residues. In DNA, the CDR3 is TGCGCCAGCAGCCCCCTGGGGCAGAGCAATCAGCCCCAGCATTTT. It translates to CASSPLGQSNQPQHF.

This chain links TRBV12-5 with TRBJ1-2; D might be TRBD1 (5 bases). Germline V CDR1 and CDR2: LGHNT, FRNRAP. There are 13 residues in the CDR3. Trimming removed 6 bases from V and 6 bases from J, with 14 bases in between. CDR3 loop: CASGPGDRHGYTF. The CDR3 nucleotides read TGTGCTAGTGGCCCGGGGGACCGGCATGGCTACACCTTC. Full variable domain (remainder filled in from reference TRBV12-5 and TRBJ1-2): DARVTQTPRHKVTEMGQEVTMRCQPILGHNTVFWYRQTMMQGLELLAYFRNRAPLDDSGMPKDRFSAEMPDATLATLKIQPSEPRDSAVYFCASGPGDRHGYTFGSGTRLTVV.

The V and J genes are TRBV11-1 and TRBJ2-1; TRBD1 aligns across 10 bases. There are 17 residues in the CDR3. V lost 4 bases and J lost 6; bases outside the gene matches: 12. Germline loops: CDR1 SGHAT, CDR2 FQDESV (reference sequence). The CDR3 nucleotides read TGTGCCAGCAGCTCCCGGACAGGGGGGGTCGGTCGCAATGAGCAGTTCTTC. This gives the protein CASSSRTGGVGRNEQFF.

The rearrangement links TRBV5-1 to TRBJ1-4, with D possibly being TRBD1 (5 bases). Trimming removed 0 bases at V and 7 bases at J, with 10 bases between. The CDR3 covers 14 residues. Germline CDR1 and CDR2: SGHRS and YFSETQ. The CDR3 protein is CASSLGQRGEKLFF. The CDR3 coding sequence is TGCGCCAGCAGCTTGGGACAGAGAGGTGAAAAACTGTTTTTT.

The chain has TRBV21-1 and TRBJ2-2; the table assigns TRBD2, which was not confirmed against the DNA. TRBV21-1 is a pseudogene segment. CDR3 length equals 14 residues. The CDR3 coding sequence is TGTGCCAGCAGCAAACGGGGAAACACCGGGGAGCTGTTTTTT. Translating it yields CASSKRGNTGELFF.

The chain joins TRBV6-6 to TRBJ1-2; no firm D call. The V gene lost 2 bases and the J gene lost 7 bases, with 11 bases spanning the gap. Germline V gene data show CDR1 as MNHNY and CDR2 as SVGAGI (reference sequence). CDR3 size: 13 residues. Here the CDR3 DNA reads TGTGCCAGCAGTTACGGAGGAACGGGTGGCTACACCTTC. Protein: CASSYGGTGGYTF.

The CDR3 spells CASSLTLTGGDGYTF. CDR3 DNA: TGTGCCAGCAGCTTAACGCTGACAGGGGGCGATGGCTACACCTTC. This chain connects TRBV7-3 to TRBJ1-2; 10 bases map to TRBD1. The CDR3 covers 15 residues. In germline, CDR1 is SGHTA, CDR2 FQGTGA. V was pared by 0 bases and J by 6 bases, with 4 bases of the junction left unmatched.

The rearrangement uses TRBV2 and TRBJ2-3, with 11 bases that match TRBD2. J lost 1 base, V lost 6 bases, and 6 bases had no gene match. The CDR3 has 16 residues. CDR1 SNHLY and CDR2 FYNNEI come from the germline V gene. CDR3 amino acids: CASRGATSGGTDTQYF. CDR3 DNA sequence: TGTGCCAGCAGAGGGGCGACTAGCGGGGGCACAGATACGCAGTATTTT.

This sequence joins TRBV9 and TRBJ2-1, with 7 bases matching TRBD2. V dropped 3 bases and J dropped 7; count of bases not matched to a gene: 16. Germline CDR1 and CDR2: SGDLS and YYNGEE. The length of the CDR3 is 17 residues. The CDR3 spells CASSAQAQGRALNEQFF. For the CDR3, the DNA is TGTGCCAGCAGCGCCCAGGCTCAAGGGAGGGCCCTTAATGAGCAGTTCTTC. The variable domain in full, with the rest retrieved from reference TRBV9 and TRBJ2-1, is DSGVTQTPKHLITATGQRVTLRCSPRSGDLSVYWYQQSLDQGLQFLIQYYNGEERAKGNILERFSAQQFPDLHSELNLSSLELGDSALYFCASSAQAQGRALNEQFFGPGTRLTVL.

This chain uses TRBV7-2 with TRBJ2-1; possible D gene TRBD2, 5 bases. CDR3 length: 18 amino acids. The germline gives CDR1 SGHTA, CDR2 FQGNSA. V was clipped by 5 bases and J by 0 bases, with 20 bases between them. The DNA for the CDR3 is TGTGCCAGCAGCGCCCGCGAGCGGCCTCTTAGCTCCTACAATGAGCAGTTCTTC. This sequence encodes CASSARERPLSSYNEQFF.

The rearrangement uses TRBV6-1 and TRBJ2-7; D is uncertain. V was clipped by 3 bases and J by 2 bases, with 8 bases between them. The CDR3 has 13 residues. Germline-derived CDR1 and CDR2 are MNHNS and SASEGT. CDR3 residues: CASSETYTYEQYF. Here the CDR3 DNA reads TGTGCCAGCAGTGAGACGTATACCTACGAGCAGTACTTC.

The chain recombines TRBV27 with TRBJ1-5, with a weak D call TRBD1 (6 bases). V lost 3 bases and J lost 6, with 12 bases in between. CDR1 is MNHEY and CDR2 is SMNVEV in the germline V gene (reference sequence). This CDR3 has 14 amino acids. CDR3 loop: CASSLAGASQPQHF. As DNA, the CDR3 is TGTGCCAGCAGTTTGGCGGGGGCGAGTCAGCCCCAGCATTTT.

The rearrangement links TRBV19 to TRBJ1-1; 8 nucleotides match TRBD1. The V gene's germline CDR1 is LNHDA and CDR2 SQIVND (reference sequence). The length of the CDR3 is 14 residues. Trimming took 6 bases from V and 0 from J; bases not matched to a gene: 3. The CDR3 loop reads CASREQGVNTEAFF. CDR3 coding DNA: TGTGCCAGTAGGGAACAGGGGGTGAACACTGAAGCTTTCTTT. Variable domain in full (rest from reference TRBV19 and TRBJ1-1): DGGITQSPKYLFRKEGQNVTLSCEQNLNHDAMYWYRQDPGQGLRLIYYSQIVNDFQKGDIAEGYSVSREKKESFPLTVTSAQKNPTAFYLCASREQGVNTEAFFGQGTRLTVV.

The CDR3 here is CASSRDLAQTTYEQYF. The CDR3 nucleotides are TGCGCCAGCAGCCGGGATCTGGCTCAGACAACTTACGAGCAGTACTTC. This chain links TRBV5-1 with TRBJ2-7; a possible D gene is TRBD2 (5 bases). The germline gives CDR1 SGHRS, CDR2 YFSETQ. This CDR3 is 16 amino acids long. Trimming took 4 bases from V and 4 from J, leaving 21 bases between them. Full variable domain (rest looked up from reference TRBV5-1 and TRBJ2-7): KAGVTQTPRYLIKTRGQQVTLSCSPISGHRSVSWYQQTPGQGLQFLFEYFSETQRNKGNFPGRFSGRQFSNSRSEMNVSTLELGDSALYLCASSRDLAQTTYEQYFGPGTRLTVT.

The J gene is TRBJ2-2, the V gene TRBV7-9, with TRBD1 matching 10 bases. The junction had 13 bases not matched to a gene; V was cut back by 5 bases and J by 4 bases. CDR1 is SEHNR and CDR2 is FQNEAQ in the germline V gene (reference sequence). The CDR3 extends over 18 amino acids. CDR3 bases: TGTGCCAGCAGCCTATCTCAGGGGACAGGGGTTGCCACCGGGGAGCTGTTTTTT. It yields the protein CASSLSQGTGVATGELFF. Using reference TRBV7-9 and TRBJ2-2 for the parts outside the CDR3, the full variable domain is DTGVSQNPRHKITKRGQNVTFRCDPISEHNRLYWYRQTLGQGPEFLTYFQNEAQLEKSRLLSDRFSAERPKGSFSTLEIQRTEQGDSAMYLCASSLSQGTGVATGELFFGEGSRLTVL.

The rearrangement joins TRBV14 to TRBJ1-1, with unresolved D. CDR3 size: 15 residues. Germline V gene data show CDR1 as SGHDN and CDR2 as FVKESK. V was pared by 0 bases and J by 7 bases, with 15 bases between. This chain's CDR3 is CASSQDGTSRREAFF. The CDR3 nucleotides read TGTGCCAGCAGCCAAGACGGTACTTCCAGGCGTGAAGCTTTCTTT.

V is TRBV4-2 and J is TRBJ2-2; no reliable D call. Trimming took off 0 bases at V and 2 bases at J, with 10 bases between the two ends. The CDR3 contains 16 residues. The germline CDR1 and CDR2 sequences are LGHNA and YNFKEQ. CDR3 region: CASSQEINFNTGELFF. The CDR3 DNA is TGTGCCAGCAGCCAAGAAATTAACTTTAACACCGGGGAGCTGTTTTTT.

The chain uses TRBV5-1 and TRBJ2-7, with 8 bases matching TRBD2. The junction had 3 bases not matched to a gene; V was cut back by 1 base and J by 0 bases. This CDR3 has 15 residues. Germline CDR1 reads SGHRS; CDR2 reads YFSETQ. The CDR3 bases are TGCGCCAGCAGCTTGTTCGCGGGAGGCTCCTACGAGCAGTACTTC. Its protein product is CASSLFAGGSYEQYF.

V is TRBV30 and J is TRBJ1-2; D is unclear. The V end lost 3 bases, the J end lost 8 bases, and 16 bases lay between the germline ends. The germline gives CDR1 GTSNPN, CDR2 SVGIG (reference sequence). The CDR3 is 13 residues long. The chain's CDR3 is CAWRIPGLTGYTF. The CDR3 DNA reads TGTGCCTGGAGAATCCCCGGCTTGACAGGCTACACCTTC.

This rearrangement joins TRBV27 to TRBJ1-2, with D possibly TRBD1 on 5 matching bases. The V and J ends lost 6 bases and 0 bases respectively, with 14 bases between them. This CDR3 spans 15 amino acids. Germline values: CDR1 MNHEY, CDR2 SMNVEV (reference sequence). CDR3 in DNA: TGTGCCAGCAGACCGACAGCCACCTCTAACTATGGCTACACCTTC. Translated, it gives CASRPTATSNYGYTF.

The chain is built from TRBV28 and TRBJ2-3; possibly TRBD2 for D (8 bases). The CDR3 length is 15 residues. Germline CDR1 reads MDHEN; CDR2 reads SYDVKM. Trimming shortened V by 5 bases and J by 2 bases, and 14 bases separated the two germline ends. CDR3 in amino acids: CASSSGGQLTDTQYF. In DNA, the CDR3 is TGTGCCAGCAGTAGCGGGGGACAGCTCACAGATACGCAGTATTTT. The whole variable domain, remainder taken from reference TRBV28 and TRBJ2-3, is DVKVTQSSRYLVKRTGEKVFLECVQDMDHENMFWYRQDPGLGLRLIYFSYDVKMKEKGDIPEGYSVSREKKERFSLILESASTNQTSMYLCASSSGGQLTDTQYFGPGTRLTVL.

J is TRBJ2-4 and V is TRBV2; D not resolved. The CDR3 totals 15 residues. Trimming stripped 3 bases from V and 1 base from J, with 10 bases between. Germline assignment: CDR1 SNHLY and CDR2 FYNNEI. The CDR3 region has the DNA TGTGCCAGCAGTGAGGGGTGGGTGGCCAAAAACATTCAGTACTTC. Translated: CASSEGWVAKNIQYF. The full variable domain, in which reference TRBV2 and TRBJ2-4 provide the parts outside the CDR3, is EPEVTQTPSHQVTQMGQEVILRCVPISNHLYFYWYRQILGQKVEFLVSFYNNEISEKSEIFDDQFSVERPDGSNFTLKIRSTKLEDSAMYFCASSEGWVAKNIQYFGAGTRLSVL.

The chain carries TRBV5-4 and TRBJ1-4, with D possibly matching TRBD1 (5 bases). Trimming left V 4 bases short and J 1 base short, with 17 bases between. The CDR3 contains 17 residues. Looked up from germline, CDR1 is SGHNT and CDR2 is YYREEE (reference sequence). CDR3 sequence reads: CASSPFGGGRTNEKLFF. The CDR3 region has the DNA TGTGCCAGCAGCCCGTTTGGGGGGGGGAGAACTAATGAAAAACTGTTTTTT.

The chain links TRBV7-9 to TRBJ1-3; D is uncertain. Germline CDR1 and CDR2: SEHNR and FQNEAQ (reference sequence). CDR3 length: 15 residues. V lost 8 bases and J lost 4, with 18 bases in between. This CDR3 reads CASESGGLSGNTIYF. The CDR3 DNA reads as TGTGCCAGCGAGTCTGGTGGACTATCAGGAAACACCATATATTTT.

V usage is TRBV6-5 and J usage is TRBJ2-7; a weak D match, TRBD1 (5 bases). Per germline, CDR1 MNHEY and CDR2 SVGAGI. The CDR3 loop spans 14 amino acids. Trimming took 5 bases from V and 0 from J, leaving 11 bases between them. In nucleotides, the CDR3 is TGTGCCAGCAGTCCCCGACAGAGCTCCTACGAGCAGTACTTC. Amino acid sequence: CASSPRQSSYEQYF.

The chain is built from TRBV5-1 and TRBJ2-7, with D possibly matching TRBD1 (5 bases). V lost 3 bases and J lost 5, with 18 bases in between. Germline values: CDR1 SGHRS, CDR2 YFSETQ. CDR3 length: 15 amino acids. DNA for the CDR3: TGCGCCAGCAGCTCAGGACACGAGGTACCCCACGAGCAGTACTTC. It encodes CASSSGHEVPHEQYF.